The clone carrying this T cell receptor beta chain showed up just a few times. Its antigen is currently unknown. Molecules of cDNA were individually given unique molecular identifiers that were attached to them. In TCRdb, the 5' RACE reads were re-called with MiXCR into one record per CDR3 protein. Of around 89,000 distinct CDR3 sequences in the sample, about 15% were seen once. The entry originates in a study of early T cells in non-severe SARS-CoV-2 infection. Study in general: Sequenced material consisted of bulk RNA (from unsorted whole blood), and chains were unpaired.

The study's findings and limits: VDJdb matching favored anti-spike CD8 responses, missing private and CD4 specificities.

This clonotype originated in an adult who was a healthcare worker with PCR-confirmed SARS-CoV-2 infection or an uninfected control (not recorded which). The sequenced material came from whole blood.

The DNA of the CDR3 is TGTGCCAGCGGTCGGGGAGGCACCGGGGAGCTGTTTTTT. This encodes CASGRGGTGELFF. This chain joins TRBV2 and TRBJ2-2; possible D gene TRBD2, 6 bases. Trimming stripped 8 bases from V and 4 bases from J, with 11 bases between. The germline V gene encodes CDR1 SNHLY and CDR2 FYNNEI. This CDR3 comprises 13 residues.